This T cell receptor (beta chain) derives from a study of glioma-infiltrating T cells. The CDR3 extends over 13 amino acids. CDR1 is LGHDT, CDR2 YNNKEL, per germline (reference sequence). In this sample, this clonotype turned up many times. A read error may produce the germline difference seen at one junction end. The iRepertoire nested amplicon-rescue multiplex PCR amplified TCR alpha and beta CDR3s from RNA. Tissue mRNA or PBMC total RNA, about 85-400 ng, went into one-step reverse transcription and amplification. TCRdb passed the multiplex PCR reads through MiXCR, listing each CDR3 protein once. The sample shows about 130,000 distinct CDR3 sequences, roughly 25% of them seen only once.

The specimen was glioma tissue, nonneoplastic brain tissue, or PBMCs (not recorded which). The TCR was taken from a human donor with low-grade glioma or glioblastoma, undergoing nonglioma brain surgery, or in good health (not recorded which). J is TRBJ2-3 and V is TRBV3-1; D gene uncertain. CDR3 amino acids: CASSQSGTDTQYF. The CDR3 DNA sequence: TGTGCCAGCAGCCAATCGGGCACGGATACGCAGTATTTT.